This is a list of T cell receptor beta chains from one sample in a study of identical twins. TCRdb re-called the 5' RACE reads through MiXCR, storing one row per CDR3 protein. The data hold 200,000 to 250,000 distinct CDR3 sequences, with about an eighth observed a single time. Separately, the same data were catalogued under a study of yellow fever vaccine responses in identical twins.

The sample taken for sequencing was memory (CD45RO+) T cells sorted from blood. All receptors come from a woman between 18 and 29 years old in good health. CDR3s include the opening cysteine and the closing phenylalanine or tryptophan. D genes are given only for firm matches. Size is omitted from some rows. Given values are once, few, many or a class for expanded clones.

cdr3_aa,cdr3_nt,v_call,d_call,clone_size,j_call
CASSPEGNYGYTF,TGCGCCAGCAGCCCAGAGGGGAACTATGGCTACACCTTC,TRBV5-1,.,many,TRBJ1-2
CASSLALGRANTEAFF,TGTGCCAGCAGCTTAGCTCTGGGCAGGGCGAACACTGAAGCTTTCTTT,TRBV7-8,.,.,TRBJ1-1
CASRHPTGLDLPNEQFF,TGTGCCAGCAGGCACCCAACGGGACTAGACCTTCCCAATGAGCAGTTCTTC,TRBV6-2/TRBV6-3,TRBD2,.,TRBJ2-1
CASSARQGRVNTEAFF,TGTGCCAGCAGTGCCAGACAGGGACGGGTGAACACTGAAGCTTTCTTT,TRBV2,TRBD1,.,TRBJ1-1
CASSSNRGGTDTQYF,TGTGCCAGCAGTTCCAACAGGGGTGGCACAGATACGCAGTATTTT,TRBV12-3/TRBV12-4,TRBD1,.,TRBJ2-3
CSAAGDRVRQPQHF,TGCAGTGCTGCCGGCGACAGGGTAAGGCAGCCCCAGCATTTT,TRBV20-1,TRBD1,.,TRBJ1-5
CASSLLGQGDTQYF,TGTGCCAGCAGTCTTCTAGGACAGGGAGATACGCAGTATTTT,TRBV12-3/TRBV12-4,TRBD1,many,TRBJ2-3
CASSQEATRWSQETQYF,TGTGCCAGCAGCCAAGAGGCCACTAGGTGGTCCCAAGAGACCCAGTACTTC,TRBV4-2,.,.,TRBJ2-5
CSARDRAGGLNEQFF,TGCAGTGCTAGAGATCGAGCGGGGGGCCTCAATGAGCAGTTCTTC,TRBV20-1,TRBD2,.,TRBJ2-1
CASSRTSGGSYSTDTQYF,TGTGCCAGCAGCCGGACTAGCGGGGGATCCTATAGCACAGATACGCAGTATTTT,TRBV11-2,TRBD2,.,TRBJ2-3
CASSGPDGNQPQHF,TGTGCCAGCAGCGGGCCGGACGGCAATCAGCCCCAGCATTTT,TRBV4-2,.,few,TRBJ1-5
CASSPRALIQETQYF,TGTGCCAGCAGTCCCCGGGCCCTAATACAAGAGACCCAGTACTTC,TRBV27,.,.,TRBJ2-5
CSADSGRRFF,TGCAGTGCCGACTCAGGTCGAAGGTTCTTC,TRBV20-1,.,.,TRBJ2-1
CASSLDIAVYNEQFF,TGTGCCAGCAGCTTAGATATTGCGGTCTACAATGAGCAGTTCTTC,TRBV7-2,.,few,TRBJ2-1
CASSPGGGSYGYTF,TGTGCCAGCAGCCCGGGGGGGGGCAGCTATGGCTACACCTTC,TRBV2,.,few,TRBJ1-2
CASSQTASGGARDTQYF,TGTGCCAGCAGCCAAACGGCTAGCGGGGGGGCAAGGGATACGCAGTATTTT,TRBV3-1,TRBD2,.,TRBJ2-3
CASSLGDRGQDEQYF,TGCGCCAGCAGCTTGGGGGACAGGGGGCAGGACGAGCAGTACTTC,TRBV5-1,TRBD1,few,TRBJ2-7
CAIARGISSYEQYF,TGTGCCATCGCACGGGGGATTAGCTCCTACGAGCAGTACTTC,TRBV10-3,.,.,TRBJ2-7
CASSLDGLNYGYTF,TGTGCCAGCAGCCTGGACGGCCTGAACTATGGCTACACCTTC,TRBV7-2,.,many,TRBJ1-2
CASSSSRTWRAGQETQYF,TGTGCCAGCAGCTCAAGTAGGACGTGGAGGGCTGGCCAAGAGACCCAGTACTTC,TRBV11-2,.,.,TRBJ2-5
CASVLGGGLYEQYF,TGTGCCAGCGTCCTTGGCGGGGGGCTATACGAGCAGTACTTC,TRBV6-2/TRBV6-3,TRBD2,.,TRBJ2-7
CSARISAGGQGSYNEQFF,TGCAGTGCTAGGATATCGGCGGGGGGGCAAGGTTCCTACAATGAGCAGTTCTTC,TRBV20-1,TRBD2,.,TRBJ2-1
CASSSDSSSGNTIYF,TGTGCCAGCAGCTCGGACAGCTCCTCTGGAAACACCATATATTTT,TRBV7-2,.,few,TRBJ1-3
CASSQEWGPYEQYF,TGTGCCAGCAGCCAAGAATGGGGCCCCTACGAGCAGTACTTC,TRBV14,.,.,TRBJ2-7
CSVGRLSQVVVSGANVLTF,TGCAGCGTTGGGAGATTGTCGCAGGTTGTAGTTTCTGGGGCCAACGTCCTGACTTTC,TRBV29-1,.,many,TRBJ2-6
CASSSGGDTDTQYF,TGCGCCAGCAGCTCCGGTGGGGACACAGATACGCAGTATTTT,TRBV5-1,.,many,TRBJ2-3
CSAKGVETQYF,TGCAGTGCTAAGGGAGTGGAGACCCAGTACTTC,TRBV20-1,.,few,TRBJ2-5
CASSPVGGVFYEQYF,TGTGCCAGCAGCCCCGTTGGCGGGGTGTTCTACGAGCAGTACTTC,TRBV7-2,.,few,TRBJ2-7
CSASQVTYEQYF,TGCAGTGCTTCACAGGTTACCTACGAGCAGTACTTC,TRBV20-1,.,.,TRBJ2-7
CASTFRDREGQFF,TGTGCCAGCACCTTCCGCGACAGGGAAGGGCAGTTCTTC,TRBV28,TRBD1,.,TRBJ2-1
CSARGGRAVTQYF,TGCAGTGCTAGAGGGGGGAGGGCCGTGACCCAGTACTTC,TRBV20-1,TRBD2,.,TRBJ2-5
CAISEGMNTEAFF,TGTGCCATCAGTGAGGGCATGAACACTGAAGCTTTCTTT,TRBV10-3,.,many,TRBJ1-1
CASSVTGTAGNTIYF,TGTGCCAGCAGCGTAACGGGGACAGCTGGAAACACCATATATTTT,TRBV9,TRBD1,few,TRBJ1-3
CASSQDLDTGELFF,TGTGCCAGCAGCCAGGATTTAGACACCGGGGAGCTGTTTTTT,TRBV25-1,.,many,TRBJ2-2
CTSSQVTGEGRRAGELFF,TGCACCAGCAGCCAAGTAACAGGGGAGGGCCGTCGCGCCGGGGAGCTGTTTTTT,TRBV1,.,.,TRBJ2-2
CSAAPLAVAADTQYF,TGCAGTGCTGCCCCTCTAGCGGTAGCTGCGGATACGCAGTATTTT,TRBV20-1,TRBD2,many,TRBJ2-3
CASSLGDRGAQETQYF,TGTGCCAGCAGCTTAGGTGACAGGGGTGCGCAAGAGACCCAGTACTTC,TRBV7-2,TRBD1,few,TRBJ2-5
CASGSGGRQLQETQYF,TGTGCCAGCGGATCCGGGGGGCGACAACTTCAAGAGACCCAGTACTTC,TRBV6-1,.,.,TRBJ2-5
CASSYRYEQYF,TGTGCCAGCAGCTACCGCTACGAGCAGTACTTC,TRBV12-3/TRBV12-4,.,many,TRBJ2-7
CASSLGGTSEDTQYF,TGCGCCAGCAGCTTGGGTGGGACTAGCGAGGATACGCAGTATTTT,TRBV5-1,TRBD2,few,TRBJ2-3
CASSQGHRNTEAFF,TGTGCCAGCAGCCAAGGGCACAGGAACACTGAAGCTTTCTTT,TRBV21-1,.,few,TRBJ1-1